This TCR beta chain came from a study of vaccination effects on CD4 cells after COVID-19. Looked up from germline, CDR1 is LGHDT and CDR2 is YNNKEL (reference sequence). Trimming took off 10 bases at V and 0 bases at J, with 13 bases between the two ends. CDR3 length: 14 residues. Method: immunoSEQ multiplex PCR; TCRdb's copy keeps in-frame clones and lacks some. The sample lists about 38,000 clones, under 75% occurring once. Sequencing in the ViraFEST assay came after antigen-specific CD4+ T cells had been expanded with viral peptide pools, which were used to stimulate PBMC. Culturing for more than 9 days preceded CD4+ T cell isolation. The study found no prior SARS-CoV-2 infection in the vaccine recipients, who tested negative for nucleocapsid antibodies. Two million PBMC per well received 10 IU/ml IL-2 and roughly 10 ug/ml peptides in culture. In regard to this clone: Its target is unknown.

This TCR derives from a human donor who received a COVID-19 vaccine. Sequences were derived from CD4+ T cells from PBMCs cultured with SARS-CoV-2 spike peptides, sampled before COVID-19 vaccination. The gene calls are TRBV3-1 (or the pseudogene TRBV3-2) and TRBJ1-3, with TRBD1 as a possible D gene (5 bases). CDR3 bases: TGTGCCATCTCTAAGGACAACTCTGGAAACACCATATATTTT. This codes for CAISKDNSGNTIYF.